The clone carrying this T cell receptor beta chain showed up just a few times. The target antigen is unknown. These data originate in a study of beta chain features in type 1 diabetes. Study context: What patients shared with healthy donors was a similar profile of age, gender and cell yields.

Study-wide results and limits: Relative to healthy donors, patients appeared to have naive, central memory and Treg TCRB repertoires that were more similar.

Germline lookup yields CDR1 ENHRY and CDR2 SYGVKD. The length of the CDR3 is 13 residues. V lost 6 bases and J 4 bases, leaving 11 bases between the germline ends. Of the isolated RNA, all was reverse transcribed, and so the sequenced material was expressed TCRB transcripts. The data were produced by immunoSEQ multiplex PCR, yet TCRdb's version contains in-frame clones alone and is incomplete. The sample holds 300,000 to 350,000 clones, 8% seen once. The TCR sequence derives from a woman younger than 35 in good health. The genes are TRBV10-3 and TRBJ2-3; unclear D gene. The specimen sequenced was central memory CD4+ T cells from blood. The CDR3 here is CAIRGRASDTQYF. The DNA of the CDR3 is TGTGCCATCAGAGGTCGCGCGTCAGATACGCAGTATTTT.